Shown below are 14 T cell receptor beta chains from a single sample sequenced in a study of blood T cell repertoires in COVID-19. The method was immunoSEQ multiplex PCR; TCRdb's version includes in-frame clones alone and lacks a portion of them. This sample has some 250,000 clones, with roughly 83% found just once. Material for sequencing was peripheral blood. The source of these receptors is a man aged 80 or over with acute or convalescent COVID-19.

This clone was found once. This rearrangement joins TRBV7-2 to TRBJ1-1; D remains unclear. The CDR3 sequence is 15 residues long. V was cut by 1 base and J by 3 bases, with 12 bases left in between. Germline V gives CDR1 SGHTA, CDR2 FQGNSA. The CDR3 bases are TGTGCCAGCAGCTTAGGTGCGGGGATTTACACTGAAGCTTTCTTT. Residues: CASSLGAGIYTEAFF. Full variable domain (remainder filled in from reference TRBV7-2 and TRBJ1-1): GAGVSQSPSNKVTEKGKDVELRCDPISGHTALYWYRQSLGQGLEFLIYFQGNSAPDKSGLPSDRFSAERTGGSVSTLTIQRTQQEDSAVYLCASSLGAGIYTEAFFGQGTRLTVV.

This clone has more than one count but fewer than ten. The genes are TRBV10-2 and TRBJ1-5; perhaps TRBD1 as D (6 bases). This CDR3 spans 14 amino acids. V lost 2 bases and J lost 7, with 12 bases in between. Germline CDR1 WSHSY, CDR2 SAAADI. The CDR3 sequence: CASSERGNRQPQHF. The CDR3 nucleotides are TGCGCCAGCAGTGAGAGGGGGAATAGGCAGCCCCAGCATTTT.

The V and J genes are TRBV5-4 and TRBJ1-1; TRBD1 matches 7 bases. With V trimmed by 1 base and J by 4 bases, 1 base remained unmatched. The CDR3 totals 13 residues. Looked up from germline, CDR1 is SGHNT and CDR2 is YYREEE (reference sequence). CDR3 residues: CASSLSGGTEAFF. The CDR3 bases are TGTGCCAGCAGCTTGTCAGGGGGCACTGAAGCTTTCTTT.

CDR3 nucleotides: TGTGCCAGCAGCGTAGCTCACGGGGTCGGATCTGAAAAACTGTTTTTT. This sequence encodes CASSVAHGVGSEKLFF. V is TRBV9 and J is TRBJ1-4; no clear D gene. Trimming took 0 bases from V and 7 from J, leaving 16 bases between them. The CDR3 loop spans 16 amino acids. Per germline, CDR1 SGDLS and CDR2 YYNGEE.

J is TRBJ2-7 and V is TRBV11-1; 8 bases fit TRBD2. The ends lost 5 bases at V and 0 bases at J; junction bases unmatched: 9. CDR1 SGHAT and CDR2 FQDESV come from the germline V gene (reference sequence). This CDR3 has 16 residues. CDR3 DNA sequence: TGTGCCAGCAGCCTCAATAGCGGGATGCCCTCCTACGAGCAGTACTTC. It encodes CASSLNSGMPSYEQYF.

This rearrangement joins TRBV21-1 to TRBJ1-1. TRBV21-1 is marked as a pseudogene. The CDR3 totals 14 residues. The CDR3 loop reads CARPLCGGDTEAFF. The CDR3 coding sequence is TGTGCCCGACCCCTTTGCGGAGGGGACACTGAAGCTTTCTTT.

The genes are TRBV19 and TRBJ2-1, with D possibly matching TRBD2 (5 bases). The CDR3 runs 16 residues. Trimming left V 6 bases short and J 3 bases short, with 18 bases between. CDR1 is LNHDA and CDR2 is SQIVND in the germline V gene (reference sequence). The CDR3 DNA sequence: TGTGCCAGTAGCGATAAAGGAGGAATCGGCTACAATGAGCAGTTCTTC. It specifies CASSDKGGIGYNEQFF.

The chain is built from TRBV5-1 and TRBJ2-1; D is uncertain. The V gene's germline CDR1 is SGHRS and CDR2 YFSETQ. Trimming shortened V by 1 base and J by 4 bases, and 6 bases separated the two germline ends. This CDR3 is built from 13 residues. The CDR3: CASSLLVYNEQFF. Here the CDR3 DNA reads TGCGCCAGCAGCTTGCTTGTTTACAATGAGCAGTTCTTC.

This rearrangement joins TRBV23-1 to TRBJ1-3; possible D gene TRBD1, 5 bases. TRBV23-1 is labeled an ORF, and its function is uncertain. The CDR3 totals 17 residues. V lost 10 bases to trimming and J lost 0 bases, with 22 bases between them. CDR3 amino acids: CAKPKILRGYSGNTIYF. The CDR3 DNA follows: TGCGCCAAGCCCAAGATCCTCCGGGGGTACTCTGGAAACACCATATATTTT.

This clone has a single count. The chain carries TRBV18 and TRBJ2-7, with TRBD1 as a possible D gene (6 bases). CDR1 and CDR2 (germline): KGHSH, LQKENI. This CDR3 is built from 13 residues. Trimming stripped 6 bases from V and 3 bases from J, with 12 bases between. The CDR3 reads CASSGTNGYEQYF. The CDR3 DNA is TGTGCCAGCTCTGGGACAAATGGCTACGAGCAGTACTTC.

V gene TRBV12-3 or TRBV12-4 combines with J gene TRBJ2-5, with D tentatively TRBD2 (6 bases). This CDR3 contains 13 residues. Deletions cut 3 bases from V and 5 bases from J, with 10 bases between. CDR3 nucleotides: TGTGCCAGCAGTTTGGGGACTGGGGAGACCCAGTACTTC. It codes for CASSLGTGETQYF.

The chain couples TRBV6-1 to TRBJ1-1; D call uncertain. V dropped 3 bases and J dropped 6 bases, with 5 bases sitting between them. Germline V gives CDR1 MNHNS, CDR2 SASEGT. CDR3 length: 11 amino acids. The CDR3: CASSDLAEAFF. The CDR3 region has the DNA TGTGCCAGCAGTGACCTCGCTGAAGCTTTCTTT.

The genes are TRBV28 and TRBJ1-5; TRBD1 might be the D (6 bases). CDR3 length: 13 amino acids. Germline V gives CDR1 MDHEN, CDR2 SYDVKM. V was trimmed by 6 bases and J by 6 bases, leaving 12 bases between them. The CDR3 spells CASSSGGLQPQHF. For the CDR3, the DNA is TGTGCCAGCAGCTCGGGGGGGCTTCAGCCCCAGCATTTT.

V and J are TRBV4-2 and TRBJ1-5; D is unclear. Per germline, CDR1 LGHNA and CDR2 YNFKEQ. Trimming removed 0 bases from V and 5 bases from J, with 11 bases in between. CDR3 size: 15 residues. This chain's CDR3 is CASSQEEGIDQPQHF. CDR3 nucleotides: TGTGCCAGCAGCCAAGAAGAGGGTATCGATCAGCCCCAGCATTTT.